The entry below gives a single T cell receptor (beta chain) sequence along with its context. What it recognizes is unknown. The sample comes from a study of blood T cells in healthy people across ages. Study conclusions and caveats: TCR beta diversity per million T cells fell roughly linearly with age. Unknown donor CMV status possibly confounded expanded clonotype changes.

CDR1 and CDR2 from the germline V gene are SQVTM and ANQGSEA. Trimming took off 0 bases at V and 1 base at J, with 6 bases between the two ends. This CDR3 is 13 amino acids long. Healthy Caucasian individuals from Russia aged roughly 6 to 90 served as donors. The authors ran a second PCR of 7 to 11 cycles using a sample-barcoded 5' primer and a J-beta primer mix. TCRdb ran MiXCR on the 5' RACE reads and lists one entry per CDR3 protein. The sample holds 540,000 or so distinct CDR3 sequences, less than 60% seen once. This TCR came from a man older than 75 in good health. The specimen was blood. The rearrangement joins TRBV29-1 to TRBJ2-5; D gene unclear. The CDR3 is CSVEEASQETQYF. The CDR3, as DNA: TGCAGCGTTGAAGAGGCCAGCCAAGAGACCCAGTACTTC.